Below, 23 T cell receptor beta chains from the same sample are listed, as sequenced in a study of vaccination and CD4 T cells after COVID-19. Stated time point: late sampling 161 to 241 days after vaccination in three convalescent patients. Documented treatment: roughly ten-day PBMC culture with coronavirus spike peptide pools or control peptides (ViraFEST assay). These receptors have no known antigen. The Oncomine TCR Beta short-read assay was applied to DNA of cultured CD4+ T cells. Using its own MiXCR run on the PCR reads, TCRdb lists one record per CDR3 protein. Of around 27,000 distinct CDR3 sequences in the sample, 25% to 30% were seen once. The sequencing here drew on CD4+ T cells from blood, cultured in vitro, taken about 7 months after SARS-CoV-2 vaccination. The receptors here all came from a human donor who had recovered from COVID-19.

This clonotype was found a few times. J is TRBJ1-2 and V is TRBV28; unclear D gene. Trimming removed 5 bases from V and 1 base from J, with 14 bases in between. The CDR3 contains 15 residues. Germline CDR1 and CDR2: MDHEN and SYDVKM. CDR3 bases: TGTGCCAGCAGTCATGCCGTACGGAGTAACTATGGCTACACCTTC. Protein product: CASSHAVRSNYGYTF.

This rearrangement joins TRBV7-9 to TRBJ2-1; TRBD2 matches at 8 bases. V lost 3 bases, J lost 5 bases, and 0 bases stayed unmatched. This CDR3 is built from 13 residues. CDR1 and CDR2 from the germline V gene are SEHNR and FQNEAQ (reference sequence). The CDR3 DNA reads as TGTGCCAGCAGCTTTAGCGGGGACAATGAGCAGTTCTTC. Protein: CASSFSGDNEQFF.

The V call is TRBV11-2, the J call TRBJ2-7; 8 positions match TRBD1. Trimming cost V 6 bases and J 5 bases; bases outside gene matches: 6. Germline CDR1 reads SGHAT; CDR2 reads FQNNGV. The length of the CDR3 is 13 residues. DNA of the CDR3: TGTGCCAGCAGTTTGGACAGGGCTAACGAGCAGTACTTC. Translated: CASSLDRANEQYF.

This clonotype showed up just a few times. V gene TRBV20-1 combines with J gene TRBJ2-7, with 7 bases aligning to TRBD2. CDR3 length equals 15 residues. Germline V CDR1 and CDR2: DFQATT, SNEGSKA (reference sequence). The V and J ends lost 3 bases and 3 bases, in that order; junction bases with no gene match: 11. CDR3 sequence: CSASGRMGPSYEQYF. In DNA, the CDR3 is TGCAGTGCTAGCGGGAGGATGGGACCGAGCTACGAGCAGTACTTC.

For the CDR3, the DNA is TGTGCCAGCAGTCCCTCCCTAGAGACCCAGTACTTC. This sequence encodes CASSPSLETQYF. This chain joins TRBV5-6 and TRBJ2-5; D remains ambiguous. The CDR3 is made up of 12 amino acids. Germline V gene lookup returns CDR1 SGHDT and CDR2 YYEEEE. Trimming cost V 5 bases and J 4 bases, with 9 bases left between them.

The chain links TRBV19 to TRBJ2-6, with D perhaps matching TRBD1 (5 bases). The CDR3 is 16 amino acids. Germline CDR1 LNHDA, CDR2 SQIVND (reference sequence). Trimming left V 4 bases short and J 0 bases short, with 10 bases between. As DNA, the CDR3 is TGTGCCAGTAGTACGGACACTTTCTCTGGGGCCAACGTCCTGACTTTC. Translating it yields CASSTDTFSGANVLTF.

The rearrangement links TRBV18 to TRBJ1-6; D ambiguous. The CDR3 totals 14 residues. Germline CDR1 reads KGHSH; CDR2 reads LQKENI. The V and J ends lost 4 bases and 8 bases respectively, with 12 bases between them. DNA for the CDR3: TGTGCCAGCTCACGAGTAGACACAGATTCACCCCTCCACTTT. As protein: CASSRVDTDSPLHF.

This rearrangement joins TRBV6-5 to TRBJ2-7; D not certain. Per germline, CDR1 MNHEY and CDR2 SVGAGI. There are 16 residues in the CDR3. Trimming removed 0 bases at V and 2 bases at J, with 14 bases between. CDR3 nucleotide sequence: TGTGCCAGCAGTTACTCGATAATGGGATTAACCTACGAGCAGTACTTC. Its translation is CASSYSIMGLTYEQYF.

This clonotype was counted ten times or more. This rearrangement joins TRBV15 to TRBJ2-7, with TRBD2 matching 8 bases. J gave up 1 base and V 0 bases, and 8 bases lay outside the gene matches. CDR3 size: 17 residues. Germline CDR1 is LNHNV and CDR2 is YYDKDF (reference sequence). CDR3 DNA: TGTGCCACCAGCAGAGAGGGGGGTAGCGGGGCGTCCTACGAGCAGTACTTC. Residues: CATSREGGSGASYEQYF.

The chain links TRBV6-4 to TRBJ1-2; 8 nucleotides agree with TRBD1. The CDR3 loop spans 17 amino acids. Germline-derived CDR1 and CDR2 are MRHNA and SNTAGT. Germline trimming cut 0 bases from V and 6 bases from J; bases unmatched to any gene: 12. CDR3 bases: TGTGCCAGCAGTGACTCTGGGCGGTACAGGGGGATGGATGGCTACACCTTC. It yields the protein CASSDSGRYRGMDGYTF.

The chain employs TRBV19 and TRBJ2-1; D may correspond to TRBD1 or TRBD2 (5 bases each). The CDR3 length is 14 residues. The germline CDR1 and CDR2 sequences are LNHDA and SQIVND (reference sequence). Deletions cut 1 base from V and 7 bases from J, with 11 bases between. The CDR3 region has the DNA TGTGCCAGTAGTATAGTTTCCGGGACGAATGAGCAGTTCTTC. Amino acid sequence: CASSIVSGTNEQFF.

This clonotype was seen more than once but under ten times. J is TRBJ1-5 and V is TRBV19, with D hard to call. Looked up from germline, CDR1 is LNHDA and CDR2 is SQIVND (reference sequence). The CDR3 totals 14 residues. Trimming shortened V by 5 bases and J by 7 bases, and 15 bases separated the two germline ends. CDR3 sequence: CASSLWVVGQPQHF. The CDR3 nucleotides are TGTGCCAGTAGTCTCTGGGTTGTGGGACAGCCCCAGCATTTT.

This chain links TRBV20-1 with TRBJ2-7; 9 nucleotides match TRBD2. Germline-derived CDR1 and CDR2 are DFQATT and SNEGSKA (reference sequence). Germline trimming cut 3 bases from V and 2 bases from J; bases unmatched to any gene: 5. The CDR3 contains 14 residues. CDR3 region: CSARLAGTTYEQYF. CDR3 DNA: TGCAGTGCTAGGCTAGCGGGAACTACCTACGAGCAGTACTTC.

This clonotype was observed a few times. This sequence joins TRBV7-6 and TRBJ2-1; D gene uncertain. This CDR3 spans 13 amino acids. The germline V gene has CDR1 SGHVS and CDR2 FNYEAQ. V shed 5 bases and J shed 6 bases, with 11 bases lying between them. The CDR3: CASSLTNGNEQFF. CDR3 coding DNA: TGTGCCAGCAGCCTAACCAATGGCAATGAGCAGTTCTTC.

This rearrangement joins TRBV7-2 to TRBJ2-1, with TRBD2 matching 10 bases. V gave up 3 bases and J gave up 2 bases; unmatched junction bases: 7. The CDR3 spans 17 residues. Germline V gene data show CDR1 as SGHTA and CDR2 as FQGNSA. CDR3 DNA sequence: TGTGCCAGCAGCTTGTCTAGGACTAGCGGAGCCTACAATGAGCAGTTCTTC. It translates to CASSLSRTSGAYNEQFF.

This clonotype occurred a few times. The chain uses TRBV28 and TRBJ1-2, with D unclear. The germline gives CDR1 MDHEN, CDR2 SYDVKM. V was trimmed by 8 bases and J by 5 bases, leaving 12 bases between them. The CDR3 contains 12 residues. DNA of the CDR3: TGTGCCAGCTTCCTGGCAGGATATGGCTACACCTTC. Its translation is CASFLAGYGYTF.

This chain joins TRBV10-3 and TRBJ2-2; a possible D gene is TRBD1 (7 bases). From germline, CDR1 is ENHRY and CDR2 SYGVKD. V gave up 11 bases and J gave up 5 bases, with 18 bases separating them. CDR3 size: 14 residues. The CDR3 reads CAVGGQSTTGELFF. CDR3 nucleotides: TGTGCCGTCGGGGGACAGAGTACTACCGGGGAGCTGTTTTTT.

The chain has TRBV7-9 and TRBJ2-1; TRBD2 agrees at 14 bases. Germline V lookup: CDR1 SEHNR, CDR2 FQNEAQ (reference sequence). V was pared by 7 bases and J by 8 bases, with 10 bases of the junction left unmatched. The CDR3 contains 16 residues. The CDR3 reads CASTPTGTSGRDEQFF. The CDR3 nucleotides read TGTGCCAGCACCCCCACCGGGACTAGCGGGAGAGATGAGCAGTTCTTC.

The gene calls are TRBV6-2 or TRBV6-3 and TRBJ2-7, with D possibly matching TRBD1 (5 bases). The CDR3 loop spans 13 amino acids. Germline CDR1 and CDR2: MNHEY and SVGEGT. V gave up 6 bases and J gave up 2 bases, with 11 bases separating them. The CDR3 region has the DNA TGTGCCAGCAGAGAGACAGTCGCCTACGAGCAGTACTTC. This gives the protein CASRETVAYEQYF.

The J gene is TRBJ2-7, the V gene TRBV6-1; 8 nucleotides agree with TRBD2. The CDR3 is made up of 13 amino acids. Trimming took 8 bases from V and 6 from J; bases not matched to a gene: 9. The germline gives CDR1 MNHNS, CDR2 SASEGT. The CDR3 nucleotides read TGTGCCAGCGTCAAGCGGGAGTCTTCCGAGCAGTACTTC. It encodes CASVKRESSEQYF.

The rearrangement uses TRBV5-8 and TRBJ2-7, with D tentatively TRBD1 (6 bases). Trimming stripped 5 bases from V and 0 bases from J, with 18 bases between. The CDR3 is 16 amino acids. CDR1 SGHTS and CDR2 YDEGEE come from the germline V gene. The CDR3 nucleotides read TGTGCCAGCAGATCAGGACAGCCGTCCTTCTCCTACGAGCAGTACTTC. Its protein product is CASRSGQPSFSYEQYF. Full variable domain (remainder filled in from reference TRBV5-8 and TRBJ2-7): EAGVTQSPTHLIKTRGQQATLRCSPISGHTSVYWYQQALGLGLQFLLWYDEGEERNRGNFPPRFSGRQFPNYSSELNVNALELEDSALYLCASRSGQPSFSYEQYFGPGTRLTVT.

The chain employs TRBV15 and TRBJ2-1; the match to TRBD2 covers 14 bases. V shed 1 base, J shed 3 bases, and the junction held 11 bases outside the gene matches. CDR3 length equals 20 residues. Germline V gene lookup returns CDR1 LNHNV and CDR2 YYDKDF (reference sequence). The CDR3 reads CATSRAVSTSGGAVYNEQFF. CDR3 bases: TGTGCCACCAGCAGAGCAGTTTCGACTAGCGGGGGGGCCGTCTACAATGAGCAGTTCTTC. Supplemented by reference TRBV15 and TRBJ2-1, the full variable domain reads DAMVIQNPRYQVTQFGKPVTLSCSQTLNHNVMYWYQQKSSQAPKLLFHYYDKDFNNEADTPDNFQSRRPNTSFCFLDIRSPGLGDTAMYLCATSRAVSTSGGAVYNEQFFGPGTRLTVL.

The chain combines TRBV2 with TRBJ2-5; 9 bases line up with TRBD2. The CDR3 has 14 amino acids. The germline gives CDR1 SNHLY, CDR2 FYNNEI. Trimming cost V 3 bases and J 9 bases; bases outside gene matches: 8. CDR3 loop: CASSDGGGGGAQYF. In DNA form, the CDR3 reads TGTGCCAGCAGTGATGGAGGGGGCGGGGGGGCCCAGTACTTC.